This TCR beta chain derives from a study of shared clonotypes between healthy human individuals. Study-wide context: With ages of 18 to 49, the donors were two women and a few men.

Germline assignment: CDR1 SQVTM and CDR2 ANQGSEA. This CDR3 is 13 amino acids long. Details on this clone: Mismatch with germline at one junction end may stem from a read error. The same CDR3 arises from other DNA sequences in this sample as well.

Method: immunoSEQ multiplex PCR; TCRdb's copy keeps in-frame clones and lacks some. Found here are approximately 500,000 clones, around 79% of them singletons; the top ten hold 10% to 15%. The clonotype comes from a woman in her thirties or forties in good health. Some clones in this sample may be carry-over from other donors' samples. The chain joins TRBV29-1 to TRBJ1-1, with D uncertain. Material: PBMCs. The CDR3 is CSVGFGRNTEAFF. CDR3 in DNA: TGCAGCGTTGGGTTTGGGCGGAACACTGAGGCTTTCTTT. The variable domain in full, with the rest retrieved from reference TRBV29-1 and TRBJ1-1, is SAVISQKPSRDICQRGTSLTIQCQVDSQVTMMFWYRQQPGQSLTLIATANQGSEATYESGFVIDKFPISRPNLTFSTLTVSNMSPEDSSIYLCSVGFGRNTEAFFGQGTRLTVV.